The T cell receptor beta chain under discussion was sequenced for a study of T cells in Graves' hyperthyroidism and ophthalmopathy. Study in general: Pretreatment peripheral blood was obtained at initial diagnosis.

Germline assignment: CDR1 SGHNT and CDR2 YYREEE (reference sequence). The CDR3 is 14 amino acids. V trimming: 5 bases; J trimming: 5 bases; junction bases outside the gene matches: 6. The patients, who ranged from 18 to 65 in age, presented with newly diagnosed hyperthyroidism lasting under 2 months. Investigators excluded patients with uncontrolled infection, other autoimmune disease, pregnancy or lactation. Study-wide results and limits: A model of 13 V-J features distinguished ophthalmopathy from stable hyperthyroidism.

RNA transcripts served as the template for amplifying TCR beta CDR3 regions. A first-round RT-PCR of the TCR CDR3 used the HTBI primer set. From the multiplex PCR reads, TCRdb called clonotypes with MiXCR, one entry per CDR3 protein. This sample has more than 600,000 distinct CDR3 sequences; about a sixth occur once, and the top ten carry around 8%. Regarding this clonotype: Its antigen is as yet unknown.

V and J are TRBV5-4 and TRBJ2-2; TRBD1 matches at 7 bases. Sequenced: blood. The sequence came from a man between 18 and 29 years old with Graves' hyperthyroidism. This chain's CDR3 is CASSSDRATGELFF. The CDR3 DNA sequence: TGTGCCAGCAGTTCCGACAGGGCAACCGGGGAGCTGTTTTTT.